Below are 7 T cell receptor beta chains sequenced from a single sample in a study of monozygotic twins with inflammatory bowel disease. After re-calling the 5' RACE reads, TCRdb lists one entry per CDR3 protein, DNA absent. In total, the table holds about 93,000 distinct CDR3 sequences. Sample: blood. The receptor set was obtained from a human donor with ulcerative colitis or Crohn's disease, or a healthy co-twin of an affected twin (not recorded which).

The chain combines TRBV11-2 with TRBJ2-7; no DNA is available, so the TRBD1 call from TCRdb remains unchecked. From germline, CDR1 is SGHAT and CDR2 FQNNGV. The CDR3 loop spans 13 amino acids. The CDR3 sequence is CATSGQGVGEQYF. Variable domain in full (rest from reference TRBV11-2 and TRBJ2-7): EAGVAQSPRYKIIEKRQSVAFWCNPISGHATLYWYQQILGQGPKLLIQFQNNGVVDDSQLPKDRFSAERLKGVDSTLKIQPAKLEDSAVYLCATSGQGVGEQYFGPGTRLTVT.

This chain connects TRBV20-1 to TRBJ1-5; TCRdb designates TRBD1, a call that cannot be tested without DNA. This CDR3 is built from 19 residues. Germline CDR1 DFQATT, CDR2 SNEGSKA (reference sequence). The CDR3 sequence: CSATPGGRTGVNSNQPQHF.

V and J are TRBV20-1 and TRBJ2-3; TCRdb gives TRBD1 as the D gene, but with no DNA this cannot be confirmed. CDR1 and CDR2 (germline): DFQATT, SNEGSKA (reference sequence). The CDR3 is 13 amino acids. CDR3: CSAVLGGTDTQYF.

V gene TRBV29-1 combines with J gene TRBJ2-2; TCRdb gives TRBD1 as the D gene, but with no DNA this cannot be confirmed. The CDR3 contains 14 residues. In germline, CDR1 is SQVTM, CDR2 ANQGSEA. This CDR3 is CSVIRQGGTGELFF.

This chain's CDR3 is CASSPLQGKGAEAFF. V gene TRBV14 combines with J gene TRBJ1-1; absent DNA, TCRdb's TRBD1 call cannot be checked. CDR3 size: 15 residues. Germline V gene data show CDR1 as SGHDN and CDR2 as FVKESK.

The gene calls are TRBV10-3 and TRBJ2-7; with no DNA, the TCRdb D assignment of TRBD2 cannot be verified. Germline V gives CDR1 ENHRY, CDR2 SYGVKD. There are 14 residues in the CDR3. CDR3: CATDSGGSSYEQYF.

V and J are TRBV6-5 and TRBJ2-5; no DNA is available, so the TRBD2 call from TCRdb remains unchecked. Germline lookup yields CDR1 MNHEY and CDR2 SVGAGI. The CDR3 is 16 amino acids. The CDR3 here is CASSFSFSGLGETQYF.